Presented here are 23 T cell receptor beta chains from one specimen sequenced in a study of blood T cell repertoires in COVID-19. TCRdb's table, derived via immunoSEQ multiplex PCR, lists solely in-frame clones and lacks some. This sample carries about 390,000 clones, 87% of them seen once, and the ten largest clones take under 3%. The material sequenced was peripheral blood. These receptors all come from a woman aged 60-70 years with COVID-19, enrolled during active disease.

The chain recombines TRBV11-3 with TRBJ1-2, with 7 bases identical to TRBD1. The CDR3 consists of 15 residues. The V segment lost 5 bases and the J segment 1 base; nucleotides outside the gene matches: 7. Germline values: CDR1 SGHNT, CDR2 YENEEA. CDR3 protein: CASSLPRGVNYGYTF. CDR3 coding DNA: TGTGCCAGCAGCCTGCCCAGGGGGGTTAACTATGGCTACACCTTC.

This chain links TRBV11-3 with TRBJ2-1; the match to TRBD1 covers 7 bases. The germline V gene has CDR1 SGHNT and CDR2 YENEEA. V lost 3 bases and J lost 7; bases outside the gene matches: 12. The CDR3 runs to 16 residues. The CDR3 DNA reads TGTGCCAGCAGCTTCACAGGGGCTCGGGGTAAAAATGAGCAGTTCTTC. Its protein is CASSFTGARGKNEQFF.

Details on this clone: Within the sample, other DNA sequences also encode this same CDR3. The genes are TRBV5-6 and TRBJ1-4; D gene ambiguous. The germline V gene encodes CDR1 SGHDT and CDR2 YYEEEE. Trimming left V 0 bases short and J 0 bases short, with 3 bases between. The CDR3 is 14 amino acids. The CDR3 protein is CASSLAATNEKLFF. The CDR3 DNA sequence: TGTGCCAGCAGCTTGGCTGCAACTAATGAAAAACTGTTTTTT.

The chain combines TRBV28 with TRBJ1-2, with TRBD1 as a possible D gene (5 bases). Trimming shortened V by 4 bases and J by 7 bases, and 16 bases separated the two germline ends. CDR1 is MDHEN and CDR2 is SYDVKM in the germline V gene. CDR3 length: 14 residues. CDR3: CASSYGEWGVGYTF. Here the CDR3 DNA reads TGTGCCAGCAGTTATGGAGAGTGGGGGGTTGGCTACACCTTC.

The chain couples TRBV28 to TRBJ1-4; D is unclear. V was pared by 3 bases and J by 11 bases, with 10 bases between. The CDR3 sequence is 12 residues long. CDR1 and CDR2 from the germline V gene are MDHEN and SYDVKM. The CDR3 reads CASSFNGWKLFF. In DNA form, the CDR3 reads TGTGCCAGCAGTTTCAACGGGTGGAAACTGTTTTTT. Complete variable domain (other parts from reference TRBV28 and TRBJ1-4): DVKVTQSSRYLVKRTGEKVFLECVQDMDHENMFWYRQDPGLGLRLIYFSYDVKMKEKGDIPEGYSVSREKKERFSLILESASTNQTSMYLCASSFNGWKLFFGSGTQLSVL.

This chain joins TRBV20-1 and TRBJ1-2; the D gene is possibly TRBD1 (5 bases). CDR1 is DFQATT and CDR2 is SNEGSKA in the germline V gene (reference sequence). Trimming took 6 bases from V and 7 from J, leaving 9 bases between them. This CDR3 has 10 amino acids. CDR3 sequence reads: CSASRAGYTF. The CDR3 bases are TGCAGTGCCTCCAGGGCTGGCTACACCTTC.

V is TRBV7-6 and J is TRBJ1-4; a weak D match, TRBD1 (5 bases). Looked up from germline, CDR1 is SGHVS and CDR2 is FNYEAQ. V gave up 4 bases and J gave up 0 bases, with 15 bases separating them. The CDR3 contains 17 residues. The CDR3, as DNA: TGTGCCAGCAGCTCGACAGTTTTACTTACAACTAATGAAAAACTGTTTTTT. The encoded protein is CASSSTVLLTTNEKLFF.

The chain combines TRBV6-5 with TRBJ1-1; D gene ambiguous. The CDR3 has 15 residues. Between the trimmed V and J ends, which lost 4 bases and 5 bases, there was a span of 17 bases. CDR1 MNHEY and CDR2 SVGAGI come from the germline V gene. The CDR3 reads CASSSSKRGWTEAFF. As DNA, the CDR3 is TGTGCCAGCAGTTCCTCTAAACGGGGATGGACTGAAGCTTTCTTT.

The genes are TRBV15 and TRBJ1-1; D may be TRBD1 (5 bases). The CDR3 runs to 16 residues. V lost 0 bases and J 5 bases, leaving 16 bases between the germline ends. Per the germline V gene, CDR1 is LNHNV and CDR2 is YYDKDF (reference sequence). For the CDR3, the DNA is TGTGCCACCAGCAGAGAACCCGCAGGGATGGTTACTGAAGCTTTCTTT. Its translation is CATSREPAGMVTEAFF.

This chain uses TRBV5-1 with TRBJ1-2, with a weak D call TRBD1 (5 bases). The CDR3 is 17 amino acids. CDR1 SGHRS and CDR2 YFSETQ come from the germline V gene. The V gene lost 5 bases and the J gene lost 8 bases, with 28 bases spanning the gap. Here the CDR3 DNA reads TGCGCCAGCAGTTATACTATAATGACGGGGGAGGTTAACGGCTACACCTTC. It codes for CASSYTIMTGEVNGYTF.

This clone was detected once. CDR3 DNA sequence: TGTGCCAGCAGTGAGACGGAGACAGGGTTTTATGGCTACACCTTC. Translation gives CASSETETGFYGYTF. This chain uses TRBV6-4 with TRBJ1-2; 7 nucleotides line up with TRBD1. Germline loops: CDR1 MRHNA, CDR2 SNTAGT. After removal of 3 bases from V and 5 bases from J, the junction contained 9 bases not matched to a gene. The CDR3 loop spans 15 amino acids.

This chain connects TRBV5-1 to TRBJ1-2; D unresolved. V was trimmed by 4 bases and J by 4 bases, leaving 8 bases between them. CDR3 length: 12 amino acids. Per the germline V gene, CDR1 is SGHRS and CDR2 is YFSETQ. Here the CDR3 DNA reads TGCGCCAGCAGCCCAGATCTCTATGGCTACACCTTC. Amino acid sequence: CASSPDLYGYTF.

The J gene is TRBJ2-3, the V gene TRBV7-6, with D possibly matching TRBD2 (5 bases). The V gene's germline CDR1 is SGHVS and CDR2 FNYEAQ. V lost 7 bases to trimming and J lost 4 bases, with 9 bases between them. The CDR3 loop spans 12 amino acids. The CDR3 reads CASKKEADTQYF. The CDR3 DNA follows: TGTGCCAGCAAAAAGGAGGCAGATACGCAGTATTTT.

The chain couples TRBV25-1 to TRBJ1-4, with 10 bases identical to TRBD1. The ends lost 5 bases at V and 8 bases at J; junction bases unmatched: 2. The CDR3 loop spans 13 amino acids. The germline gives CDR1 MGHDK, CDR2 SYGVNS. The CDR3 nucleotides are TGTGCCAGCAGTCCGGGACAGGGGGAAAAACTGTTTTTT. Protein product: CASSPGQGEKLFF. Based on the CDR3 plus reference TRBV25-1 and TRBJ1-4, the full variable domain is EADIYQTPRYLVIGTGKKITLECSQTMGHDKMYWYQQDPGMELHLIHYSYGVNSTEKGDLSSESTVSRIRTEHFPLTLESARPSHTSQYLCASSPGQGEKLFFGSGTQLSVL.

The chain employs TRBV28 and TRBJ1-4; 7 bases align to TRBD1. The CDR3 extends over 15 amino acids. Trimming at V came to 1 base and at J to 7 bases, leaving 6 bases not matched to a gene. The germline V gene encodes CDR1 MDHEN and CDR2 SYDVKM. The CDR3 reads CASSLSDRESEKLFF. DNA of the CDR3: TGTGCCAGCAGTTTATCAGACAGGGAAAGTGAAAAACTGTTTTTT. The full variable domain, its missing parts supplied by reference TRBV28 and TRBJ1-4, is DVKVTQSSRYLVKRTGEKVFLECVQDMDHENMFWYRQDPGLGLRLIYFSYDVKMKEKGDIPEGYSVSREKKERFSLILESASTNQTSMYLCASSLSDRESEKLFFGSGTQLSVL.

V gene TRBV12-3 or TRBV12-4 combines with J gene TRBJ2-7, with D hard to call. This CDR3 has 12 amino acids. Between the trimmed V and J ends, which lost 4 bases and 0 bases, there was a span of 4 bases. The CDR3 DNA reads TGTGCCAGCAGTTCTAGCTCCTACGAGCAGTACTTC. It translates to CASSSSSYEQYF.

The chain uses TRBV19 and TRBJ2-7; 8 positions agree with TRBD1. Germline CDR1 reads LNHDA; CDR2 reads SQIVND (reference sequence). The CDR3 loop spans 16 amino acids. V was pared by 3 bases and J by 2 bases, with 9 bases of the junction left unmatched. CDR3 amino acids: CASSIIGQGRTYEQYF. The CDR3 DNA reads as TGTGCCAGTAGTATCATAGGACAGGGAAGGACCTACGAGCAGTACTTC.

The CDR3 loop is CASIIGMSYEQYF. As DNA, the CDR3 is TGTGCCAGCATCATCGGGATGTCCTACGAGCAGTACTTC. The genes are TRBV6-5 and TRBJ2-7; tentatively, D is TRBD2 (5 bases). The CDR3 length is 13 residues. The V end lost 7 bases, the J end lost 1 base, and 11 bases lay between the germline ends. Germline values: CDR1 MNHEY, CDR2 SVGAGI.

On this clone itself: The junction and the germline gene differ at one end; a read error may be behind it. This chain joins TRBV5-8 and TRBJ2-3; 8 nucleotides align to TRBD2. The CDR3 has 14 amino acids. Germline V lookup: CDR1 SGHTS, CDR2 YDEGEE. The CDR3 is CASSLGTSRDTQYF. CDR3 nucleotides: TGTGCCAGCAGCTTGGGGACTAGCAGAGATACGCAGTATTTT.

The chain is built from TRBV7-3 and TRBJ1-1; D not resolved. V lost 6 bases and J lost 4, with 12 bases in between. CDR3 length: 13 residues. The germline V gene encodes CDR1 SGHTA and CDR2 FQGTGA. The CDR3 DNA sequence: TGTGCCAGCAGTCGACTTGGCCTCACTGAAGCTTTCTTT. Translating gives CASSRLGLTEAFF.

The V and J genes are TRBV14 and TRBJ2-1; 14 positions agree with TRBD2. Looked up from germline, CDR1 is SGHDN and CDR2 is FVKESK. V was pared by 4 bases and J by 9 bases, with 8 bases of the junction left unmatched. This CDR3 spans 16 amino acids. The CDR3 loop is CASSRLAGGPGSEQFF. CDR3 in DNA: TGTGCCAGCAGCCGACTAGCGGGGGGGCCAGGTTCTGAGCAGTTCTTC. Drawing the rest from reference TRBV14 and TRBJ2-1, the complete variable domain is EAGVTQFPSHSVIEKGQTVTLRCDPISGHDNLYWYRRVMGKEIKFLLHFVKESKQDESGMPNNRFLAERTGGTYSTLKVQPAELEDSGVYFCASSRLAGGPGSEQFFGPGTRLTVL.

The CDR3 here is CASLGQTNTEAFF. The CDR3 bases are TGTGCCAGCTTAGGACAGACGAACACTGAAGCTTTCTTT. The chain carries TRBV18 and TRBJ1-1; tentatively, D is TRBD1 (6 bases). The germline V gene has CDR1 KGHSH and CDR2 LQKENI. This CDR3 has 13 residues. V was trimmed by 7 bases and J by 1 base, leaving 10 bases between them.

The CDR3 sequence: CASSYGRSHMNTEAFF. The CDR3 nucleotides are TGTGCCAGCAGTTATGGCAGGTCTCACATGAACACTGAAGCTTTCTTT. V is TRBV6-2 or TRBV6-3 and J is TRBJ1-1; D is unclear. V was shortened by 3 bases and J by 0 bases, with 14 bases between the two germline ends. This CDR3 comprises 16 residues. CDR1 is MNHEY and CDR2 is SVGEGT in the germline V gene.